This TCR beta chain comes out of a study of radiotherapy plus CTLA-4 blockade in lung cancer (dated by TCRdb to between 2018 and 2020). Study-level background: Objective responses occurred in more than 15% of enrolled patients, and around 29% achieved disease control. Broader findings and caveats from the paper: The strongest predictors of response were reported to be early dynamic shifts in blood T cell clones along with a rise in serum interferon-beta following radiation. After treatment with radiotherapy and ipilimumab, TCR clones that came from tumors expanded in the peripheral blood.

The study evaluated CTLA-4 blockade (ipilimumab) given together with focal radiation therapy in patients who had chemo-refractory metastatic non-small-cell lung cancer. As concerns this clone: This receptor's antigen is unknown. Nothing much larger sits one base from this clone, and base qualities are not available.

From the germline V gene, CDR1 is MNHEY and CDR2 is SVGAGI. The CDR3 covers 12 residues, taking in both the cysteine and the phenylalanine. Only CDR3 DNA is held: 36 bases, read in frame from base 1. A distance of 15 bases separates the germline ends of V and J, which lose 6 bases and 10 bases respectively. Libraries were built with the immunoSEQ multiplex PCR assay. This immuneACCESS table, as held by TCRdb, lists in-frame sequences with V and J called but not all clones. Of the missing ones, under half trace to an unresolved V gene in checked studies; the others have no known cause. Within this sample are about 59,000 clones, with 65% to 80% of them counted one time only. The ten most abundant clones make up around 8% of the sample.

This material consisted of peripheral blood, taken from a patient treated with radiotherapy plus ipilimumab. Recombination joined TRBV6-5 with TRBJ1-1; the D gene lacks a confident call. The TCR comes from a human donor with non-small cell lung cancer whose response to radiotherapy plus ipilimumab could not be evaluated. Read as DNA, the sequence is TGTGCCAGCAGCGCCATCGGGGAGGGAGCTTTCTTT. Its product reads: CASSAIGEGAFF.